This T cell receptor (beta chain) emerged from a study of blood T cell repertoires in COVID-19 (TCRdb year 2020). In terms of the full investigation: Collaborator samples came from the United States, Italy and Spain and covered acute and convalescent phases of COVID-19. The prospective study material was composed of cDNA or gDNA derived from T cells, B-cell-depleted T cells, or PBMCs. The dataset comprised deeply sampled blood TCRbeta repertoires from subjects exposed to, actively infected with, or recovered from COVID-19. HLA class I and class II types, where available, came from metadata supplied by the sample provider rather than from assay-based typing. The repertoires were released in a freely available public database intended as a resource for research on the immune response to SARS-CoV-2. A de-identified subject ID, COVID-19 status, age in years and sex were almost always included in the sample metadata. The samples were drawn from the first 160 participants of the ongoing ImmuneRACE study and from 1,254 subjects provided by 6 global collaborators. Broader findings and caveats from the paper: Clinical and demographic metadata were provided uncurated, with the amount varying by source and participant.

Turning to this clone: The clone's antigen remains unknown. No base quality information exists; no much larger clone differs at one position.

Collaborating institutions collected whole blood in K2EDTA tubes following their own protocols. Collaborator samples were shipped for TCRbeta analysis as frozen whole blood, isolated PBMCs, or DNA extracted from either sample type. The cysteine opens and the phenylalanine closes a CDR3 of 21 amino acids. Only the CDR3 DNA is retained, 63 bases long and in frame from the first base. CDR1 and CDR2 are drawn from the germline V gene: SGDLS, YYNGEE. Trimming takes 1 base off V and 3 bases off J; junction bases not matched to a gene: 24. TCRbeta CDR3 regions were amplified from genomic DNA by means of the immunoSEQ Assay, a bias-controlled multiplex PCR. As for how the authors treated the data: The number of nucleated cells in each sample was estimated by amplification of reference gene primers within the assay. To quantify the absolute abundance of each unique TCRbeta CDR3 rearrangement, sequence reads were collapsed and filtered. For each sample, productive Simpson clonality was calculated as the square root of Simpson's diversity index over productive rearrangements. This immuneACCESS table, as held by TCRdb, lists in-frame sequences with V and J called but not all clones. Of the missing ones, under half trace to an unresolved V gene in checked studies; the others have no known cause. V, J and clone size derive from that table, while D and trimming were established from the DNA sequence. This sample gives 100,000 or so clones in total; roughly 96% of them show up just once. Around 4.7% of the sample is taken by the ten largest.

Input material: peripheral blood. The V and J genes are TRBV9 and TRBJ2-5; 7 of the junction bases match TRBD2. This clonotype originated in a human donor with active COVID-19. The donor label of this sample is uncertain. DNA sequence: TGTGCCAGCAGCGTATCGTTTAGCCCCCGGGCTAGCGGATCGAATAAAGAGACCCAGTACTTC. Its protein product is CASSVSFSPRASGSNKETQYF.